This T cell receptor beta chain was obtained from a study of cytomegalovirus exposure and HLA in healthy donors. Findings and limits, study-wide: A later examination showed that TCR association rates differed by HLA locus, with DRB1 most and HLA-C fewest. Researchers reportedly found TCR beta sequences accurately predicted most subjects' HLA-A and HLA-B alleles. Later analysis suggested most CMV-associated TCR beta chains were HLA-restricted.

CDR3 size: 16 residues. From germline, CDR1 is SGHRS and CDR2 YFSETQ. V was cut by 4 bases and J by 1 base, with 16 bases left in between. In the case of this clone: The antigen is not known.

PCR involved 60 Vbeta and 13 Jbeta primers. The assay was immunoSEQ multiplex PCR, and TCRdb's table has in-frame clones only and misses some. The table lists about 90,000 clones. The chain is built from TRBV5-1 and TRBJ2-3; D may be TRBD2 (5 bases). Sequenced input: PBMCs. This sequence originates from a woman in her thirties in good health and CMV-seronegative. CDR3 nucleotides: TGCGCCAGCAGCCCCACCCGGGGTGGTCGCACAGATACGCAGTATTTT. Its protein is CASSPTRGGRTDTQYF.